This T cell receptor (beta chain) was sequenced during a study of CD8 T cells in ankylosing spondylitis. The study, taken as a whole, reports: Blood from ankylosing spondylitis patients appeared to carry a characteristic eight-variant TCR beta motif. Peripheral blood held disease-linked clones only at relatively low frequency, and these were CD8+. In the blood and synovial fluid of reactive arthritis, some motif variants had been previously reported.

Making use of molecular barcodes, quantitative 5'-RACE generated TCR beta libraries. TCRdb reanalysed the 5' RACE reads using MiXCR and keeps one entry per CDR3 protein. The sample lists 390,000 or so distinct CDR3 sequences; around 24% were seen once. Trimming took 2 bases from V and 8 from J, leaving 14 bases between them. The CDR3 has 14 residues. In germline, CDR1 is SGHRS, CDR2 YFSETQ. Of note for this clonotype: The antigen is not known.

The source is a male donor with ankylosing spondylitis. Sequenced input: blood, either unsorted or a sorted T cell fraction (not recorded which). The rearrangement links TRBV5-1 to TRBJ2-1; D assignment may be TRBD1 or TRBD2 (5 bases each). CDR3 residues: CASSFSGREDEQFF. For the CDR3, the DNA is TGCGCCAGCAGCTTTTCGGGACGCGAGGATGAGCAGTTCTTC. Together with reference TRBV5-1 and TRBJ2-1, the CDR3 gives the full variable domain: KAGVTQTPRYLIKTRGQQVTLSCSPISGHRSVSWYQQTPGQGLQFLFEYFSETQRNKGNFPGRFSGRQFSNSRSEMNVSTLELGDSALYLCASSFSGREDEQFFGPGTRLTVL.